This passage covers 16 T cell receptor beta chains from one sample sequenced in a study of cytomegalovirus exposure and HLA in healthy donors. The PCR made use of 60 Vbeta and 13 Jbeta primers. Sequencing used immunoSEQ multiplex PCR; TCRdb keeps in-frame clones, though not all of them. The sample has about 73,000 clones, 65% to 80% seen once. Sequenced sample: PBMCs. The receptors shown here come from a man between 65 and 85 years old in good health and CMV-seronegative.

This clone was picked up a small number of times. The rearrangement uses TRBV10-3 and TRBJ1-6; 8 positions match TRBD1. CDR3 length: 13 residues. Germline values: CDR1 ENHRY, CDR2 SYGVKD. Trimming at V came to 6 bases and at J to 10 bases, leaving 5 bases not matched to a gene. In DNA form, the CDR3 reads TGTGCCATCAGGGACAGGGAAGAATCACCCCTCCACTTT. It encodes CAIRDREESPLHF.

This clone is a singleton in its sample. The chain employs TRBV28 and TRBJ1-3; 8 bases match TRBD1. CDR1 and CDR2 from the germline V gene are MDHEN and SYDVKM. This CDR3 spans 16 amino acids. V lost 6 bases to trimming and J lost 4 bases; unmatched junction nucleotides: 11. The CDR3 spells CASRRSGQVTGNTIYF. The CDR3 DNA is TGTGCCAGCAGGAGGTCGGGACAGGTAACCGGAAACACCATATATTTT.

The gene calls are TRBV29-1 and TRBJ1-2; 7 nucleotides agree with TRBD1. This CDR3 is built from 14 residues. The V segment lost 7 bases and the J segment 3 bases; nucleotides outside the gene matches: 11. In germline, CDR1 is SQVTM, CDR2 ANQGSEA. The CDR3 DNA sequence: TGCAGCGCTTCCTCCGGGACAGTGGACTATGGCTACACCTTC. This translates into CSASSGTVDYGYTF.

This clone showed up just a few times. The chain has TRBV5-1 and TRBJ2-1, with 10 bases matching TRBD1. V was pared by 4 bases and J by 9 bases, with 10 bases of the junction left unmatched. Germline CDR1 and CDR2: SGHRS and YFSETQ. This CDR3 comprises 15 residues. CDR3 nucleotides: TGCGCCAGCAGCCTCGACAGGGGGCCTCTAGGTGAGCAGTTCTTC. This encodes CASSLDRGPLGEQFF. The full variable domain, with the rest looked up from reference TRBV5-1 and TRBJ2-1, is KAGVTQTPRYLIKTRGQQVTLSCSPISGHRSVSWYQQTPGQGLQFLFEYFSETQRNKGNFPGRFSGRQFSNSRSEMNVSTLELGDSALYLCASSLDRGPLGEQFFGPGTRLTVL.

This chain joins TRBV10-1 and TRBJ2-1; possible D gene TRBD2, 6 bases. The V gene lost 2 bases and the J gene lost 6 bases, with 20 bases spanning the gap. Germline values: CDR1 WNHNN, CDR2 SYGVQD (reference sequence). The CDR3 has 17 amino acids. The CDR3 here is CASSERIGPGRSNEQFF. The DNA of the CDR3 is TGCGCCAGCAGTGAGCGTATTGGACCAGGGAGGAGCAATGAGCAGTTCTTC.

This clone is deemed large (0.1 to 1%). The J gene is TRBJ1-4, the V gene TRBV27; D is perhaps TRBD1 (6 bases). The V end was cut by 3 bases, the J end by 4 bases, with 12 bases between. The V gene's germline CDR1 is MNHEY and CDR2 SMNVEV (reference sequence). The length of the CDR3 is 15 residues. CDR3 region: CASSFRGFGNEKLFF. Written as DNA, the CDR3 is TGTGCCAGCAGTTTTAGGGGGTTCGGTAATGAAAAACTGTTTTTT.

The chain recombines TRBV7-2 with TRBJ2-4; 7 nucleotides align to TRBD2. Per the germline V gene, CDR1 is SGHTA and CDR2 is FQGNSA. The CDR3 is made up of 16 amino acids. Trimming at V came to 5 bases and at J to 5 bases, leaving 12 bases not matched to a gene. As DNA, the CDR3 is TGTGCCAGCAGCCCGGAAGGACTAGGCACACAAAACATTCAGTACTTC. This encodes CASSPEGLGTQNIQYF.

This clone was detected once. The rearrangement links TRBV10-3 to TRBJ2-3; 16 bases align to TRBD2. V lost 8 bases to trimming and J lost 0 bases; unmatched junction nucleotides: 2. The CDR3 consists of 16 residues. Germline V lookup: CDR1 ENHRY, CDR2 SYGVKD. The CDR3 spells CAIGTSGGGSTDTQYF. In DNA, the CDR3 is TGTGCCATCGGGACTAGCGGGGGGGGGAGCACAGATACGCAGTATTTT.

The V call is TRBV7-2, the J call TRBJ2-4; TRBD2 agrees at 7 bases. Looked up from germline, CDR1 is SGHTA and CDR2 is FQGNSA. The CDR3 has 13 amino acids. V lost 6 bases and J lost 6; bases outside the gene matches: 5. CDR3 coding DNA: TGTGCCAGCAGTGCAACGGGGGGAAACATTCAGTACTTC. This translates into CASSATGGNIQYF. The whole variable domain, remainder taken from reference TRBV7-2 and TRBJ2-4, is GAGVSQSPSNKVTEKGKDVELRCDPISGHTALYWYRQSLGQGLEFLIYFQGNSAPDKSGLPSDRFSAERTGGSVSTLTIQRTQQEDSAVYLCASSATGGNIQYFGAGTRLSVL.

The V call is TRBV5-1, the J call TRBJ2-1; a possible D gene is TRBD1 (5 bases). CDR1 and CDR2 (germline): SGHRS, YFSETQ. Trimming removed 6 bases at V and 2 bases at J, with 12 bases between. The CDR3 has 14 residues. The CDR3 sequence: CASIGQGPYNEQFF. DNA of the CDR3: TGCGCCAGCATAGGGCAGGGCCCCTACAATGAGCAGTTCTTC. Full variable domain (outside the CDR3, taken from reference TRBV5-1 and TRBJ2-1): KAGVTQTPRYLIKTRGQQVTLSCSPISGHRSVSWYQQTPGQGLQFLFEYFSETQRNKGNFPGRFSGRQFSNSRSEMNVSTLELGDSALYLCASIGQGPYNEQFFGPGTRLTVL.

This clone was found a few times. The chain uses TRBV4-3 and TRBJ2-2; 8 nucleotides match TRBD2. Looked up from germline, CDR1 is LGHNA and CDR2 is YSLEER. This CDR3 region has 16 residues. J gave up 11 bases and V 3 bases, and 14 bases lay outside the gene matches. CDR3 amino acids: CASSQRSGTSSPELFF. The CDR3 bases are TGCGCCAGCAGCCAGAGATCCGGGACTAGTTCCCCCGAGCTGTTTTTT.

The rearrangement joins TRBV18 to TRBJ1-1, with 8 nucleotides matching TRBD1. The V and J ends lost 4 bases and 4 bases, in that order; junction bases with no gene match: 8. Per the germline V gene, CDR1 is KGHSH and CDR2 is LQKENI. CDR3 length: 15 amino acids. The chain's CDR3 is CASSQEGQVSTEAFF. CDR3 DNA sequence: TGTGCCAGCTCACAAGAGGGACAGGTTTCCACTGAAGCTTTCTTT.

The V gene is TRBV6-5, the J gene TRBJ2-7; 12 nucleotides match TRBD2. The CDR3 spans 15 residues. Germline V gene sequence: CDR1 MNHEY, CDR2 SVGAGI. Trimming took 6 bases from V and 2 from J; bases not matched to a gene: 5. CDR3 coding DNA: TGTGCCAGCAGCGACCTAGCGGGGGGGCCCTACGAGCAGTACTTC. Translation gives CASSDLAGGPYEQYF.

The chain has TRBV5-1 and TRBJ1-2; D ambiguous. Germline lookup yields CDR1 SGHRS and CDR2 YFSETQ. This CDR3 is built from 15 residues. Trimming took off 0 bases at V and 0 bases at J, with 9 bases between the two ends. DNA of the CDR3: TGCGCCAGCAGCTTGGACGCGGGAGCTAACTATGGCTACACCTTC. Translated, it gives CASSLDAGANYGYTF.

The CDR3 reads CASIDLSGPRGSTEAFF. The CDR3 coding sequence is TGTGCCAGTATTGACCTTTCTGGACCGAGGGGGTCCACTGAAGCTTTCTTT. The chain joins TRBV19 to TRBJ1-1, with D possibly being TRBD1 (6 bases). The germline V gene has CDR1 LNHDA and CDR2 SQIVND (reference sequence). Trimming pared 7 bases from V and 4 bases from J, leaving 25 bases between. The CDR3 sequence is 17 residues long.

The J gene is TRBJ2-5, the V gene TRBV5-1, with 8 nucleotides matching TRBD2. The CDR3 spans 17 residues. CDR1 SGHRS and CDR2 YFSETQ come from the germline V gene. V lost 4 bases to trimming and J lost 5 bases; unmatched junction nucleotides: 16. This CDR3 reads CASSPPGVAGIQETQYF. The CDR3 region has the DNA TGCGCCAGCAGCCCCCCGGGGGTAGCGGGGATTCAGGAGACCCAGTACTTC. Combining the CDR3 with reference TRBV5-1 and TRBJ2-5 gives the whole variable domain KAGVTQTPRYLIKTRGQQVTLSCSPISGHRSVSWYQQTPGQGLQFLFEYFSETQRNKGNFPGRFSGRQFSNSRSEMNVSTLELGDSALYLCASSPPGVAGIQETQYFGPGTRLLVL.